This T cell receptor (beta chain) was sequenced for a study of shared clonotypes between healthy human individuals. CDR1 is MDHEN, CDR2 SYDVKM, per germline. The CDR3 is made up of 16 amino acids. Trimming cost V 5 bases and J 0 bases; bases outside gene matches: 7. Note on this clone: Its specificity is unknown.

Findings of the study overall: Only blood was sampled; tissue repertoires likely differ.

Clones were read by immunoSEQ multiplex PCR, and TCRdb kept only the in-frame ones, dropping some. The repertoire consists of around 690,000 clones, with about 90% occurring once and the leading ten covering around a third. The V and J genes are TRBV28 and TRBJ1-1, with 9 bases fitting TRBD1. The TCR sequence derives from a man aged 18-30 years in good health. Some clones in this sample may be carry-over from other donors' samples. The sequencing sample was made of memory CD8+ T cells from PBMCs. Subset indicated: CD45RO+ cells pooled with CCR7-negative TemRA cells. The CDR3 loop reads CASSPGTGNMNTEAFF. The CDR3 nucleotides are TGTGCCAGCAGTCCCGGGACAGGGAACATGAACACTGAAGCTTTCTTT. Complete variable domain (other parts from reference TRBV28 and TRBJ1-1): DVKVTQSSRYLVKRTGEKVFLECVQDMDHENMFWYRQDPGLGLRLIYFSYDVKMKEKGDIPEGYSVSREKKERFSLILESASTNQTSMYLCASSPGTGNMNTEAFFGQGTRLTVV.